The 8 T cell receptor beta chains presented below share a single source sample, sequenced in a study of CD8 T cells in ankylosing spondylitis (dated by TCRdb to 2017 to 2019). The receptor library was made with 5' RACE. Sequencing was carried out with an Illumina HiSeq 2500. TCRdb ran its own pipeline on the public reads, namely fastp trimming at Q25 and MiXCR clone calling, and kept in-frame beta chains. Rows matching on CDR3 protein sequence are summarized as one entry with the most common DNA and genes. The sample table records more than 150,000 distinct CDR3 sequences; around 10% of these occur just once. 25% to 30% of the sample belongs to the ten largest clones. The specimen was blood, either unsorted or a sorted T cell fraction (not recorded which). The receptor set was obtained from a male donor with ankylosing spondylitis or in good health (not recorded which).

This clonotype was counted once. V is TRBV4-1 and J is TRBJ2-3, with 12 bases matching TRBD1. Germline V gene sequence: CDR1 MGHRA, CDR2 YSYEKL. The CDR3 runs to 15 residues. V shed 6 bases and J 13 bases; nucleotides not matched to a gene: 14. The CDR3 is CASREGTGGPIRKYF. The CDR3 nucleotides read TGCGCCAGCAGGGAAGGGACAGGGGGCCCCATACGCAAGTATTTT.

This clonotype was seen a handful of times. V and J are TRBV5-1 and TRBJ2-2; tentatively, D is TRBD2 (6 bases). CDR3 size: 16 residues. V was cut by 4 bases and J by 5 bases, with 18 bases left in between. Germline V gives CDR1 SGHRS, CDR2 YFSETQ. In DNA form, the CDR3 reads TGCGCCAGCAGCAGATTAGCGGCGGAGGCTACCGGGGAGCTGTTTTTT. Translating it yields CASSRLAAEATGELFF.

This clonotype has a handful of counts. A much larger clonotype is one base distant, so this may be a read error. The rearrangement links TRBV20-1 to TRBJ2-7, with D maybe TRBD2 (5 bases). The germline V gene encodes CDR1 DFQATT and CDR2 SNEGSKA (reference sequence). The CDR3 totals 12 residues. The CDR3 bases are TGCAGTGCTAGAGGGACTTCCTACAAGCAGTACTTC. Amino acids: CSARGTSYKQYF.

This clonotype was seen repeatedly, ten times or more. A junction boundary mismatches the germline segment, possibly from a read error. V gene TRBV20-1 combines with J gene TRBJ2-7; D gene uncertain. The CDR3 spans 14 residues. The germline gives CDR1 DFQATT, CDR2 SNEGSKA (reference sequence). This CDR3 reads CSPRDSSASYEQYF. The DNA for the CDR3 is TGCAGTCCTAGAGATTCATCCGCTTCCTACGAGCAGTACTTC.

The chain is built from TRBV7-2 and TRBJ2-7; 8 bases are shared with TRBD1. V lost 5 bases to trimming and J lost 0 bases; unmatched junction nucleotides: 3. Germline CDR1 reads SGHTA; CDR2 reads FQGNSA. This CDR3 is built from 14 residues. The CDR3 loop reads CASSETGGSYEQYF. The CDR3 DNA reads TGTGCCAGCAGCGAAACAGGGGGCTCCTACGAGCAGTACTTC. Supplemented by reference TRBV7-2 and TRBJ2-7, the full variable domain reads GAGVSQSPSNKVTEKGKDVELRCDPISGHTALYWYRQSLGQGLEFLIYFQGNSAPDKSGLPSDRFSAERTGGSVSTLTIQRTQQEDSAVYLCASSETGGSYEQYFGPGTRLTVT.

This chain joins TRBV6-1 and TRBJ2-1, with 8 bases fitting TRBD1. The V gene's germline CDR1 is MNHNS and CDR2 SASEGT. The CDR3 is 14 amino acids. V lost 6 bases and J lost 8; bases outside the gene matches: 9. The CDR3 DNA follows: TGTGCCAGCAGGGGCCGGACAGGGAGCCATGAGCAGTTCTTC. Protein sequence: CASRGRTGSHEQFF.

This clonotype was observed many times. The CDR3 nucleotides are TGTGCCAGCAGTCCCTCAATTCTCAAAGAGACCCAGTACTTC. Translated, it gives CASSPSILKETQYF. The chain combines TRBV12-3 or TRBV12-4 with TRBJ2-5; D gene unclear. V was shortened by 5 bases and J by 3 bases, with 13 bases between the two germline ends. The CDR3 length is 14 residues.

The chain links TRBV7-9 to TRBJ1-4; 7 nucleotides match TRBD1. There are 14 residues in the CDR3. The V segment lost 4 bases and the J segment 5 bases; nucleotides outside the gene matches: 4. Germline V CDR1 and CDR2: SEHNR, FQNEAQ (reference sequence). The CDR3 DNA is TGTGCCAGCAGCTCGGGACAGTTAAATGAAAAACTGTTTTTT. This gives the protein CASSSGQLNEKLFF.